This T cell receptor (beta chain) was captured in a study of T-cell memory formation after mild COVID-19. Whole-study results and caveats: The appearance of some responding clones in pre-infection memory suggested that cross-reactive memory joined.

The CDR3 contains 13 residues. V was clipped by 6 bases and J by 6 bases, with 14 bases between them. TCRdb re-derived calls from the 5' RACE reads in MiXCR, one entry per CDR3 protein. The data show 290,000 or so distinct CDR3 sequences, approximately 19% seen once. About this clonotype itself: The antigen remains unidentified.

This clonotype was obtained from a man younger than 35 who had mild COVID-19 (a few samples of this study predate the infection). Cell type and time point are not known. The sample comprised PBMCs or a T cell subset sorted from them (not recorded which). V is TRBV12-3 or TRBV12-4 and J is TRBJ1-2; possibly TRBD1 for D (5 bases). The CDR3, as DNA: TGTGCCAGCAGCCGTACGGGGGGTCATGGCTACACCTTC. Protein product: CASSRTGGHGYTF.